This TCR beta chain was found in a study of identical twins (dated by TCRdb to between 2015 and 2016). Looking at the study overall: To test whether fetal clonotypes persist, the study used deep sequencing on TCR alpha and beta repertoires from monozygotic twins, unrelated adults of various ages, and cord blood. To rule out contamination, replicate twin experiments were performed at different times with different library preparation protocols.

This clonotype turned up a few times. No cognate antigen has been identified for it. Base quality data are lacking; no much larger clone is found one base away. V ends up 2 bases short and J 8 bases short, with an unmatched junction base count of 17. Inclusive of the bounding cysteine and phenylalanine, the CDR3 is 18 residues long. Just the 54-base CDR3 DNA is kept, in frame starting at base 1. CDR1 and CDR2 (SGHVS, FQNEAQ) derive from the germline V gene. The receptor library was made with 5' RACE. Instrument used: Illumina HiSeq 2000. Template switching introduced a universal primer binding site; the final cDNA contained a unique molecular identifier, enabling accurate counting of TCR cDNA molecules. First-strand cDNA for TCR alpha and beta chains was synthesized from specific primers in the conserved constant-segment region. Each cDNA library was double barcoded, with a SMART-Mk sample barcode plus Illumina barcodes, to control for contamination. TruSeq adapter sequences, together with Illumina sample barcodes, were added in two successive PCR steps. The Illumina HiSeq platform was used with custom primers to sequence TCR alpha and beta cDNA libraries. Regarding the original processing steps: Raw reads were processed with MiGEC to extract unique molecular identifiers, and MiXCR was used to determine CDR3 positions. Recombination models were inferred per individual with the repgenHMM and IGoR tools using an EM algorithm. Shared clonotypes were analyzed with the tcR package in R, and sharing was normalized by the product of cloneset sizes. To study raw recombination free of thymic and clonal selection effects, out-of-frame nonproductive sequences were analyzed. TCRdb passed the public sequencing reads through fastp at Q25 and MiXCR, retaining productive beta sequences. A single entry per CDR3 protein holds the most common genes and DNA from its merged rows. For this entry, the V and J calls and clone size follow TCRdb and not the study's own pipeline. The sample records 400,000 to 550,000 distinct CDR3 sequences, roughly 26% of which are singletons. 2.9% of the sample rests with the top ten.

The research as a whole found: Conclusions relied on cross-sectional statistical analysis, since the same donors could not be followed over many years. Abundant cord blood beta clonotypes carried fewer insertions; young adult naive repertoires showed a weaker similar trend, while memory repertoires showed none. A weaker excess of twin sharing was found in beta out-of-frame sequences because the signal-to-noise ratio was lowered by fewer shared sequences. Compared with coincidental sharing between unrelated individuals, out-of-frame TCR alpha sequences shared between twins had an excess of sequences with low generation probability. Recombination models systematically underestimated out-of-frame TCR alpha sharing in monozygotic twins but agreed with sharing between unrelated individuals. Invariant T cells such as MAIT and iNKT could partly confound zero-insertion analyses, though diverse VJ usage argued against this for most clonotypes.

All donors were healthy Caucasians. Three pairs of female monozygotic twins, all aged roughly 18 to 29 years, made up the twin cohort. Positive isolation kits from Invitrogen were used to isolate the CD4+ and CD8+ T cell populations. These same data were also listed under a study on T cells expressing NK-cell markers. As that second study puts it: TCR beta-chain repertoires were profiled in sorted CD3+CD56+NKG2C+, CD3+CD56+NKG2C- and CD3+CD56-NKG2C+ T-cell subsets from about 8 donors. Among the eight sequenced donors, only one was HCMV-seronegative, while the other seven were HCMV-seropositive. To restrict sorting to alphabetaTCR-expressing T cells, an anti-gammadeltaTCR antibody was added in several experiments. In roughly six donors, the dominant CD3+CD56+NKG2C+ clonotypes ranked among the top 10 CD8+ clonotypes, making up about 1.0-7.5% of CD8+ T cells. Those dominant clonotypes were again the most abundant among CD3+CD56-NKG2C+ cells in a handful of donors, at roughly 25-60.1%. Whether the expanded NKG2C-expressing T cell clones were specific for HCMV antigens remained unclear. All eight donors whose samples were sequenced were randomly selected healthy volunteers, three of them men and five women. To determine HCMV serostatus, a commercial ELISA kit was used to detect HCMV-specific IgG in serum. MIGEC was used to demultiplex reads and group reads by UMI, and MiTCR was used to assemble and quantify clonotypes. To remove erroneous sequences, TCR cDNA sequences were retained only when supported by two or more reads. The tcR package was used for downstream repertoire analysis, and clonotypes were matched between fractions using CDR3 nucleotide sequence together with V segment. VDJmatch was used to annotate antigen specificity against VDJdb, with one amino acid substitution in CDR3 permitted.

Sequencing was performed on CD4+ T cells sorted from blood. The sequence was obtained from a woman aged 18 to 35 in good health. The chain links TRBV7-8 with TRBJ2-3; TRBD2 lines up with 9 middle nucleotides. The nucleotide sequence reads as follows: TGTGCCAGCAGCTTACAATTGCCCGGACTAGCGAAAGAGGGTACGCAGTATTTT. Its coded protein is CASSLQLPGLAKEGTQYF.